In its sample, the clone carrying this T cell receptor beta chain was seen a few times. Its antigen is currently unknown. The data stem from a study of radiotherapy plus CTLA-4 blockade in lung cancer. General study results and limits: Reports identified early blood T cell clone dynamics, with interferon-beta, as the best response predictor.

This CDR3 has 11 amino acids. CDR1 is SGHAT and CDR2 is FQNNGV in the germline V gene. Trimming removed 5 bases from V and 10 bases from J, with 9 bases in between. Focal radiation and CTLA-4 blockade (ipilimumab) were tested in chemo-refractory metastatic non-small-cell lung cancer patients. Repertoires were generated with immunoSEQ multiplex PCR, while TCRdb's copy carries only in-frame clones and drops some. Here the sample spans under 70,000 clones, around three quarters being singletons. This clonotype was obtained from a human donor with non-small cell lung cancer who had a complete response to radiotherapy plus ipilimumab. This sequence joins TRBV11-2 and TRBJ2-1; tentative D call: TRBD1 (5 bases). The sample here was peripheral blood, taken from a patient treated with radiotherapy plus ipilimumab. CDR3 loop: CASSDSYEQFF. CDR3 nucleotides: TGTGCCAGCAGCGACAGTTACGAGCAGTTCTTC.